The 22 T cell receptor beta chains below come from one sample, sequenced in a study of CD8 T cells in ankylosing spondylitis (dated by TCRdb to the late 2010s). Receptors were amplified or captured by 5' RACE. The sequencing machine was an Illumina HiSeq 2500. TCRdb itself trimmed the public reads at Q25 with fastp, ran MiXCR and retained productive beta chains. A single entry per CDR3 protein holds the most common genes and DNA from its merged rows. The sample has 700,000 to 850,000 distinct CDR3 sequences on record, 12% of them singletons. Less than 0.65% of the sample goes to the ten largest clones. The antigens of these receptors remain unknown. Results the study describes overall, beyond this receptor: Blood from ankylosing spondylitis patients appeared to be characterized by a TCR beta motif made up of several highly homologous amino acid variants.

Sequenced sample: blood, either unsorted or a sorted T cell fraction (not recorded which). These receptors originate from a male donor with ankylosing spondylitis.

The CDR3 DNA follows: TGCAGTGCTAGGAGGGACAGCTCAAATTCACCCCTCCACTTT. Translating gives CSARRDSSNSPLHF. The chain links TRBV20-1 to TRBJ1-6; TRBD1 agrees at 7 bases. V gave up 3 bases and J gave up 7 bases; unmatched junction bases: 6. Germline V lookup: CDR1 DFQATT, CDR2 SNEGSKA (reference sequence). The CDR3 is 14 amino acids.

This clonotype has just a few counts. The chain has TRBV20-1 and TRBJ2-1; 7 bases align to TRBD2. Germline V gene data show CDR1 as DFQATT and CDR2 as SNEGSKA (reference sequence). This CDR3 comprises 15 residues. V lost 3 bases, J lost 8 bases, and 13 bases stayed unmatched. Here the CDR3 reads CSARVATSPFDEQFF. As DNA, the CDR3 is TGCAGTGCTAGGGTGGCGACTAGCCCCTTCGATGAGCAGTTCTTC.

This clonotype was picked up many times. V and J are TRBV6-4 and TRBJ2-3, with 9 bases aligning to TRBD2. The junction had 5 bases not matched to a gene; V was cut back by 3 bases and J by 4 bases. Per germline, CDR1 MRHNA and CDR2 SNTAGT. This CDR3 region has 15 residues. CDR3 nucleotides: TGTGCCAGCAGTGAGACTAGCGGATCAGCAGATACGCAGTATTTT. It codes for CASSETSGSADTQYF.

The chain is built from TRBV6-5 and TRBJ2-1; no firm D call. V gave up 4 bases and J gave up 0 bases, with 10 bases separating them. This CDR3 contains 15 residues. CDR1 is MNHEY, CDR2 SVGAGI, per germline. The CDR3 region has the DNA TGTGCCAGCAGTTTCACAGCATTCTCCTACAATGAGCAGTTCTTC. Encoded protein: CASSFTAFSYNEQFF.

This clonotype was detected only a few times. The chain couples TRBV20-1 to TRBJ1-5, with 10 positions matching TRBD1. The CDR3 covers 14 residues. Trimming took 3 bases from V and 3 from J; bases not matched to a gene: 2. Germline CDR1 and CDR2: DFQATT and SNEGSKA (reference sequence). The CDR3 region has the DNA TGCAGTGCTAGGACAGGGGGCTTCAATCAGCCCCAGCATTTT. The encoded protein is CSARTGGFNQPQHF.

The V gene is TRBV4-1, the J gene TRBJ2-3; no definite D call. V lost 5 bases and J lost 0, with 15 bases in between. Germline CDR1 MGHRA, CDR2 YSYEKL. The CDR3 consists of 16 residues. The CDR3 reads CASSARAQASTDTQYF. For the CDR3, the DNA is TGCGCCAGCAGCGCAAGAGCCCAAGCAAGCACAGATACGCAGTATTTT.

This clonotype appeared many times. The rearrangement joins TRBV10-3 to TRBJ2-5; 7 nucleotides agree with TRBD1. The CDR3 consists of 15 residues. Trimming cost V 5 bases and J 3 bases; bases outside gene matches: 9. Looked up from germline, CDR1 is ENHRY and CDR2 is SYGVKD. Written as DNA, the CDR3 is TGTGCCATCAGTAGGGACAGAAACTTAGAAGAGACCCAGTACTTC. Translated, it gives CAISRDRNLEETQYF.

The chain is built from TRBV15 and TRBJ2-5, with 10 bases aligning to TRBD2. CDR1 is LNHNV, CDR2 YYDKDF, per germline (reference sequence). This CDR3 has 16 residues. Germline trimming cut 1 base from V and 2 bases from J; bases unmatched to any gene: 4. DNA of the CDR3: TGTGCCACCAGCAGAGGGGAAGCGGGGGGGCAAGAGACCCAGTACTTC. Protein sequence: CATSRGEAGGQETQYF.

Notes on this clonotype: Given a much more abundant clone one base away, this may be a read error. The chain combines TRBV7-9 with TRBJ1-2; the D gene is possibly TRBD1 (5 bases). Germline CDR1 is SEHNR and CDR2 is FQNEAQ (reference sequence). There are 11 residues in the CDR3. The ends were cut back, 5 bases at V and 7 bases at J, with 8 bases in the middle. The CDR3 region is CASSARGGYTF. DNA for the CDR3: TGTGCCAGCAGCGCAAGGGGTGGCTACACCTTC.

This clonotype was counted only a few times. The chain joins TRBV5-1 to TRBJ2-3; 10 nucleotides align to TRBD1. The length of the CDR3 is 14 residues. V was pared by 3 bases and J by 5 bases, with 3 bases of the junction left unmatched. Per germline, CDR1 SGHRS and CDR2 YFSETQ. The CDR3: CASSSGQGQDTQYF. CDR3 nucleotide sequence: TGCGCCAGCAGCTCGGGACAGGGGCAAGATACGCAGTATTTT.

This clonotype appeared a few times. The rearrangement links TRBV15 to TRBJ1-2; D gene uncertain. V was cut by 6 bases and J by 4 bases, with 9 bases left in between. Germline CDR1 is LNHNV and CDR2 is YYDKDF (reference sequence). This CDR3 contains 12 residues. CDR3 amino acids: CATSFDAYGYTF. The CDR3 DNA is TGTGCCACCAGTTTTGATGCCTATGGCTACACCTTC. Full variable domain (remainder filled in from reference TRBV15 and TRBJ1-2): DAMVIQNPRYQVTQFGKPVTLSCSQTLNHNVMYWYQQKSSQAPKLLFHYYDKDFNNEADTPDNFQSRRPNTSFCFLDIRSPGLGDTAMYLCATSFDAYGYTFGSGTRLTVV.

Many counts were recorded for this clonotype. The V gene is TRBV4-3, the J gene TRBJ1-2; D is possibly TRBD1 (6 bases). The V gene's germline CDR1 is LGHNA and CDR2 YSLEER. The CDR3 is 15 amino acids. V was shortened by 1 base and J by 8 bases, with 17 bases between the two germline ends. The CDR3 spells CASSQAASRGLGYTF. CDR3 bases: TGCGCCAGCAGCCAAGCGGCCTCGAGGGGGTTAGGCTACACCTTC.

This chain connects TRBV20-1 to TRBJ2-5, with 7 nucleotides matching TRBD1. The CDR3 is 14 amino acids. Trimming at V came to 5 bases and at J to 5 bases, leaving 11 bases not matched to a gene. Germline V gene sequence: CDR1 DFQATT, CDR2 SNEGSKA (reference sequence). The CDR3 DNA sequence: TGCAGTGCTCACATCTACAGGGGAATCGAGACCCAGTACTTC. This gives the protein CSAHIYRGIETQYF.

This CDR3 reads CASSFRSAYNEQFF. In nucleotides, the CDR3 is TGTGCCAGCAGCTTTAGGTCGGCATACAATGAGCAGTTCTTC. The chain couples TRBV7-2 to TRBJ2-1; D uncertain. This CDR3 has 14 residues. V lost 3 bases to trimming and J lost 4 bases, with 10 bases between them. CDR1 SGHTA and CDR2 FQGNSA come from the germline V gene.

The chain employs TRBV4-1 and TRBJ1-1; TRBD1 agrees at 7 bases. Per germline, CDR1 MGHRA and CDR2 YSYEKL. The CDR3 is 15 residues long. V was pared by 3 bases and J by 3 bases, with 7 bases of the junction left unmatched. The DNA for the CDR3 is TGCGCCAGCAGCCAGAGGACAGGCGGGGACACTGAAGCTTTCTTT. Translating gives CASSQRTGGDTEAFF.

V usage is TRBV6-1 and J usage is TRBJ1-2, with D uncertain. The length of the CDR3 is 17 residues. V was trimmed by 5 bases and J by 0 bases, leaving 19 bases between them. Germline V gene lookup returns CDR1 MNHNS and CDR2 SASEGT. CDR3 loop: CASSKKGTLAANYGYTF. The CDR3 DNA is TGTGCCAGCAGTAAAAAGGGCACCTTAGCAGCTAACTATGGCTACACCTTC.

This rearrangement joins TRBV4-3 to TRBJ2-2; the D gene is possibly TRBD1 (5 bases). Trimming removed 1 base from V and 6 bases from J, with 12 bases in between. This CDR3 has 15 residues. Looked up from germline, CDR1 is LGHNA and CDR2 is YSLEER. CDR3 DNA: TGCGCCAGCAGCCAAGGGGCAGGGATCCCCGGGGAGCTGTTTTTT. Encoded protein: CASSQGAGIPGELFF.

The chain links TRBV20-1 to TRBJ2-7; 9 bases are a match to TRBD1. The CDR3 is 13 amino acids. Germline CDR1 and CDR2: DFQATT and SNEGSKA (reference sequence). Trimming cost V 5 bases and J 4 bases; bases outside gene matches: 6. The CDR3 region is CSAPNRGLYEQYF. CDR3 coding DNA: TGCAGTGCTCCGAACAGGGGGCTGTACGAGCAGTACTTC.

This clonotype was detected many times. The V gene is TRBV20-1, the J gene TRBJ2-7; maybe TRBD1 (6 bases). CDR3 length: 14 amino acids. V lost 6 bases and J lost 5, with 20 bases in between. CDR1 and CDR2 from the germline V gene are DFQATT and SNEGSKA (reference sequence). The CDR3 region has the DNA TGCAGTGCCAGGGGCCGATTTTTGGGGAACGAGCAGTACTTC. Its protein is CSARGRFLGNEQYF.

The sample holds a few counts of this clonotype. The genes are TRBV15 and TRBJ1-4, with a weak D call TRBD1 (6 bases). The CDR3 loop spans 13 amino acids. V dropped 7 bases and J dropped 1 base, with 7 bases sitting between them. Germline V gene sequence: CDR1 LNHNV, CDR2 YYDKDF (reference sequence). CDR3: CATTRGTNEKLFF. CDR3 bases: TGTGCCACCACCAGGGGAACTAATGAAAAACTGTTTTTT.

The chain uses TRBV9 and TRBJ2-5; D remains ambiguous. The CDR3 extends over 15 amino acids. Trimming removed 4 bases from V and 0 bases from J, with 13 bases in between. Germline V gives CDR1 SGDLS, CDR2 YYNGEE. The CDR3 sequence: CASSPRKYDQETQYF. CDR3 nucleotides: TGTGCCAGCAGCCCCCGGAAGTATGACCAAGAGACCCAGTACTTC. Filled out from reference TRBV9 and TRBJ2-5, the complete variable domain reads DSGVTQTPKHLITATGQRVTLRCSPRSGDLSVYWYQQSLDQGLQFLIQYYNGEERAKGNILERFSAQQFPDLHSELNLSSLELGDSALYFCASSPRKYDQETQYFGPGTRLLVL.

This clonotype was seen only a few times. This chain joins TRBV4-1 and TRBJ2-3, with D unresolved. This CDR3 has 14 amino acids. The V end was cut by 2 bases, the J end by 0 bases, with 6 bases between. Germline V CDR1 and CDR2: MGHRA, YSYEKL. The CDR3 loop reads CASSQRASTDTQYF. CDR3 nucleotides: TGCGCCAGCAGCCAAAGGGCTAGCACAGATACGCAGTATTTT.